This T cell receptor beta chain is drawn from a study of blood T cell repertoires in COVID-19. In the source study's methods: Estimates of nucleated cell counts were drawn from the amplification of reference gene primers. The table came from immunoSEQ multiplex PCR; TCRdb's copy has only in-frame clones and leaves some out. The V and J calls and clone size come from that table; D and trimming were worked out from the DNA. The sample consists of around 310,000 clones, around 90% of them appearing once. The germline gives CDR1 SGHVS, CDR2 FQNEAQ. Trimming stripped 1 base from V and 9 bases from J, with 7 bases between. This CDR3 is 13 amino acids long.

The source material was peripheral blood. This sequence was found in a woman aged 40 to 55 with COVID-19, enrolled during active disease. The chain couples TRBV7-8 to TRBJ1-6; D not resolved. The CDR3 protein is CASSLEQRSPLHF. For the CDR3, the DNA is TGTGCCAGCAGCTTAGAGCAGCGTTCACCCCTCCACTTT.